This T cell receptor (beta chain) is drawn from a study of blood T cell repertoires in COVID-19. One Seattle source followed patients from active infection through their disease course. Original processing notes: Reference gene primers were amplified, and this amplification served to estimate nucleated cell counts. Here immunoSEQ multiplex PCR was the method, and the copy in TCRdb shows in-frame clones only, minus some. V, J and clone size are taken as reported in that table, and D and trimming were inferred from the DNA itself. The data contain 45,000 to 50,000 clones, 80% to 90% of them singletons. Trimming left V 0 bases short and J 1 base short, with 12 bases between. There are 16 residues in the CDR3. Germline V gene lookup returns CDR1 SGHTA and CDR2 FQGNSA.

V usage is TRBV7-2 and J usage is TRBJ1-1; a weak D match, TRBD1 (5 bases). The sample comprised peripheral blood. The receptor was derived from a woman of 80 years or more with COVID-19, enrolled during active disease. In nucleotides, the CDR3 is TGTGCCAGCAGCTTAGCAGTTGGGGGGGGGAACACTGAAGCTTTCTTT. Protein: CASSLAVGGGNTEAFF.